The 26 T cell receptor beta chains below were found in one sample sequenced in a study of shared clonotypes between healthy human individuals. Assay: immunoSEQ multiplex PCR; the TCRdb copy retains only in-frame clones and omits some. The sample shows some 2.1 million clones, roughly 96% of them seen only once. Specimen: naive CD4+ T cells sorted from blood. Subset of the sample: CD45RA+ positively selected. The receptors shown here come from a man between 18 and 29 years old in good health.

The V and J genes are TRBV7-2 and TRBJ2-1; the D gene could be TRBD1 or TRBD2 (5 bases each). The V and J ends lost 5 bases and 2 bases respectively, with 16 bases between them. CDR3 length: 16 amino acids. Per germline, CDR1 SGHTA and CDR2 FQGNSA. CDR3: CASSQEGRKTYNEQFF. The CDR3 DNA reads TGTGCCAGCAGCCAAGAGGGGCGGAAAACCTACAATGAGCAGTTCTTC.

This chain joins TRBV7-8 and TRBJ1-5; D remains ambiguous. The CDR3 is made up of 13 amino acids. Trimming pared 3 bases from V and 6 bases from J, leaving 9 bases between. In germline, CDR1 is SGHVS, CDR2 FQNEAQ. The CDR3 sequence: CASSFSPLQPQHF. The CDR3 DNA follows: TGTGCCAGCAGCTTCTCCCCCCTTCAGCCCCAGCATTTT.

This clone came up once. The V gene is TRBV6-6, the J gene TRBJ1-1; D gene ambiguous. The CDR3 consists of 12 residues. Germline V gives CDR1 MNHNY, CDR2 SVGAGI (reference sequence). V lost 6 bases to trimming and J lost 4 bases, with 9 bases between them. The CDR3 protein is CASSPPATEAFF. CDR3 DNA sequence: TGTGCCAGCAGCCCCCCGGCCACTGAAGCTTTCTTT.

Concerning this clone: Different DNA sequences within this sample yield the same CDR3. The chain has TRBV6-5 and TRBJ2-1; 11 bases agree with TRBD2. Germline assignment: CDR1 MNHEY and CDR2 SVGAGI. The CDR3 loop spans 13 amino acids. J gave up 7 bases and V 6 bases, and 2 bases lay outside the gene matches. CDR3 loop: CASRRTSGNEQFF. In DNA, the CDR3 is TGTGCCAGCAGGCGGACTAGCGGGAATGAGCAGTTCTTC.

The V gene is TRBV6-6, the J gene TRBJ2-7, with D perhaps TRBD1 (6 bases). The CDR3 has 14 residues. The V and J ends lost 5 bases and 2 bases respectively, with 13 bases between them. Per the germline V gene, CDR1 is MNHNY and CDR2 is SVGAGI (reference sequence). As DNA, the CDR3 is TGTGCCAGCAGTACCGGGACAAGGACCTACGAGCAGTACTTC. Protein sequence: CASSTGTRTYEQYF.

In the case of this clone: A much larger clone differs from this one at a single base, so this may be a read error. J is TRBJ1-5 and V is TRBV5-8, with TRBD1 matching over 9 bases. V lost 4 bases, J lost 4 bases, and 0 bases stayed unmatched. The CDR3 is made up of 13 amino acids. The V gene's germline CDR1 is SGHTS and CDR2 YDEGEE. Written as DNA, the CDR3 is TGTGCCAGCAGCGGGACAGGGAATCAGCCCCAGCATTTT. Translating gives CASSGTGNQPQHF.

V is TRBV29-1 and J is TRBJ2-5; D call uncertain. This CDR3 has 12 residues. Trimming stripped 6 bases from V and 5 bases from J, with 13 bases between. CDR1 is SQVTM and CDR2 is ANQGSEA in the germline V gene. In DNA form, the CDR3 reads TGCAGCGTCGGGCTGGGTAGGGAGACCCAGTACTTC. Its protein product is CSVGLGRETQYF.

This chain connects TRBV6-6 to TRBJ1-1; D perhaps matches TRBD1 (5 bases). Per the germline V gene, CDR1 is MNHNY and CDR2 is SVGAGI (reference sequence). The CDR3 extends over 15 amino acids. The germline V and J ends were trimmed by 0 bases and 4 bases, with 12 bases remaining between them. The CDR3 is CASSYSGGLLTEAFF. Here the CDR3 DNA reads TGTGCCAGCAGTTACTCGGGGGGTCTGCTCACTGAAGCTTTCTTT.

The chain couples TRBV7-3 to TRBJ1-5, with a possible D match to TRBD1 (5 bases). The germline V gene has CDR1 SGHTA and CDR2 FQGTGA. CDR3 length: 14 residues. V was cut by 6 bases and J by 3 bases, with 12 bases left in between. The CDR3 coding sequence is TGTGCCAGCAGGCCAGGGACGGACAATCAGCCCCAGCATTTT. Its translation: CASRPGTDNQPQHF.

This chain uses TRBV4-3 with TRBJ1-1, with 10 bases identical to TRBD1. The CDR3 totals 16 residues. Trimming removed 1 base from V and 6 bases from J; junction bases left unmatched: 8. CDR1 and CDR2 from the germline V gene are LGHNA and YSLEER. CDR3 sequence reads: CASSQGTGGFRAEAFF. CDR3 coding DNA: TGCGCCAGCAGCCAAGGGACAGGGGGGTTTAGGGCTGAAGCTTTCTTT.

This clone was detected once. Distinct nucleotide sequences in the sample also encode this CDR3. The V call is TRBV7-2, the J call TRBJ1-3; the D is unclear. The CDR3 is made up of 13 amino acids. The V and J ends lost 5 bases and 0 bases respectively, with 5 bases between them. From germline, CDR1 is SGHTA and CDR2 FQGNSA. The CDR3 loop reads CASSRSSGNTIYF. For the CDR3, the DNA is TGTGCCAGCAGCCGTAGCTCTGGAAACACCATATATTTT.

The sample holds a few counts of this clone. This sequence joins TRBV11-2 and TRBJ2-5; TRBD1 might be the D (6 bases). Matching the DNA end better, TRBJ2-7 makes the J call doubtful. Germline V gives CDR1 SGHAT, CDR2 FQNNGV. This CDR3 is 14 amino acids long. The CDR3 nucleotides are TGTGCCAGCACCCCCGGTGTAGGGGGCTACGAGCAGTACTTC. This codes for CASTPGVGGYEQYF.

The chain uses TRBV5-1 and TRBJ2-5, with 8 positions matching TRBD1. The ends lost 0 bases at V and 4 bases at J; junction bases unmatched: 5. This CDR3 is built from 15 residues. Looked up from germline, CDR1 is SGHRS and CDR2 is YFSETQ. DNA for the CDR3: TGCGCCAGCAGCTTGGGACAGGGGAAAGGAGAGACCCAGTACTTC. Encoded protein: CASSLGQGKGETQYF.

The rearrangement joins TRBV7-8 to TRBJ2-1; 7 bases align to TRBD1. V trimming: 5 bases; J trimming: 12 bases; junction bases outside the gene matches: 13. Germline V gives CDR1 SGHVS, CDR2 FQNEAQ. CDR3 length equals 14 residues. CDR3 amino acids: CASSRKTGTMGQFF. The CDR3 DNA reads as TGTGCCAGCAGCCGGAAGACAGGGACAATGGGGCAGTTCTTC.

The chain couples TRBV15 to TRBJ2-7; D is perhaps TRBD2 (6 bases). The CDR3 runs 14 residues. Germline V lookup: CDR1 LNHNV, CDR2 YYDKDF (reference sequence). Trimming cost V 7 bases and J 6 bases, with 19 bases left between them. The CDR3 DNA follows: TGTGCCACCACTCTCTCTAACGGGGGTGGCGAGCAGTACTTC. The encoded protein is CATTLSNGGGEQYF. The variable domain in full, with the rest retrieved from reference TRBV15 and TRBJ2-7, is DAMVIQNPRYQVTQFGKPVTLSCSQTLNHNVMYWYQQKSSQAPKLLFHYYDKDFNNEADTPDNFQSRRPNTSFCFLDIRSPGLGDTAMYLCATTLSNGGGEQYFGPGTRLTVT.

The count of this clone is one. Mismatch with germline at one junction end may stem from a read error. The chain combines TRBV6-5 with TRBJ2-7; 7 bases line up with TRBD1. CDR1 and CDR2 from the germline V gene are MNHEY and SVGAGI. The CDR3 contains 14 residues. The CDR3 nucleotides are TGTGTCAGCAGTTACGACAGGGAAGGATACGAGCAGTACTTC. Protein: CVSSYDREGYEQYF.

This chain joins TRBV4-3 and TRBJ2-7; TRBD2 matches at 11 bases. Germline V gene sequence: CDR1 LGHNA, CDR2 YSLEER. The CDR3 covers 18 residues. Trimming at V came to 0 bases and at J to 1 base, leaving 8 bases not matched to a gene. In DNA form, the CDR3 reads TGCGCCAGCAGCCAAGAACTTTTAGCGGGAGGGTGGTCCTACGAGCAGTACTTC. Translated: CASSQELLAGGWSYEQYF.

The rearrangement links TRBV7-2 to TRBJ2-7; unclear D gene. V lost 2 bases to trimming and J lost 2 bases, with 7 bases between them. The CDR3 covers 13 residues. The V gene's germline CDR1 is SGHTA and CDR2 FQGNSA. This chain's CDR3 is CASSLWVTYEQYF. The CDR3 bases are TGTGCCAGCAGCTTATGGGTGACCTACGAGCAGTACTTC.

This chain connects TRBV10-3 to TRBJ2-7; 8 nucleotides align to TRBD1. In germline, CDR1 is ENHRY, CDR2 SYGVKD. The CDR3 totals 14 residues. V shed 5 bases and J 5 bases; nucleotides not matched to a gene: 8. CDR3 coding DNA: TGTGCCATCAGTAGACAGGGGCCCCTAGACGAGCAGTACTTC. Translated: CAISRQGPLDEQYF.

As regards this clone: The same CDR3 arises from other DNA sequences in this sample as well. The CDR3 reads CASSPVQGSYEQYF. The DNA of the CDR3 is TGTGCCAGCTCACCCGTACAGGGCTCCTACGAGCAGTACTTC. V is TRBV18 and J is TRBJ2-7, with D possibly matching TRBD1 (6 bases). V lost 3 bases and J 0 bases, leaving 9 bases between the germline ends. Germline loops: CDR1 KGHSH, CDR2 LQKENI. The CDR3 consists of 14 residues.

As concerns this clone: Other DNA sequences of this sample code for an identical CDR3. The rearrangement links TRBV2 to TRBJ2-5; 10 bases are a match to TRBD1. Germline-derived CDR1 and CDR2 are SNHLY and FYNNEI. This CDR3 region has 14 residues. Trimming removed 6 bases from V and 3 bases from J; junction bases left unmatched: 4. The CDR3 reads CASSRDRGEETQYF. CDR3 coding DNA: TGTGCCAGCAGCAGGGACAGGGGAGAAGAGACCCAGTACTTC.

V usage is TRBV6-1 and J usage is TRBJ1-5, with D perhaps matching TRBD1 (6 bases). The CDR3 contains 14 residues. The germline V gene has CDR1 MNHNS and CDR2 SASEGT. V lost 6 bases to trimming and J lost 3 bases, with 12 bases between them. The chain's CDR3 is CASRAGQLNQPQHF. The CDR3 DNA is TGTGCCAGCAGGGCCGGACAGCTCAATCAGCCCCAGCATTTT.

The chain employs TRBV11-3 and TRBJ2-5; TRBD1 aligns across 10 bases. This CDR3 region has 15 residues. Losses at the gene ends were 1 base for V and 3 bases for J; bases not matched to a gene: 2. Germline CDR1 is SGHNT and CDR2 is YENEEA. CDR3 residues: CASSLGDRGEETQYF. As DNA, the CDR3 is TGTGCCAGCAGCTTAGGGGACAGGGGAGAAGAGACCCAGTACTTC.

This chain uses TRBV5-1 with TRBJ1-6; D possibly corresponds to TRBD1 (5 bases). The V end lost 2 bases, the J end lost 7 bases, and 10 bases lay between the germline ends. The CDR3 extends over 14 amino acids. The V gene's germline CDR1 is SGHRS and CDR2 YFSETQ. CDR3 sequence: CASSFGTRNSPLHF. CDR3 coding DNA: TGCGCCAGCAGCTTCGGGACTCGGAATTCACCCCTCCACTTT.

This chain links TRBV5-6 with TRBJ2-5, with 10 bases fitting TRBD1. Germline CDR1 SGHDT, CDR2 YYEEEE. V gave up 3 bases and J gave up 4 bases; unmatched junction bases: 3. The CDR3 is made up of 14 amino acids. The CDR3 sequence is CASSSRTGGETQYF. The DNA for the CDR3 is TGTGCCAGCAGCTCTAGGACAGGGGGAGAGACCCAGTACTTC.

CDR3: CASSERAWANEKLFF. Here the CDR3 DNA reads TGTGCCAGCAGCGAACGGGCCTGGGCTAATGAAAAACTGTTTTTT. The rearrangement links TRBV9 to TRBJ1-4; unclear D gene. V was shortened by 3 bases and J by 3 bases, with 12 bases between the two germline ends. Germline V gene sequence: CDR1 SGDLS, CDR2 YYNGEE. The CDR3 loop spans 15 amino acids. Full variable domain (outside the CDR3, taken from reference TRBV9 and TRBJ1-4): DSGVTQTPKHLITATGQRVTLRCSPRSGDLSVYWYQQSLDQGLQFLIQYYNGEERAKGNILERFSAQQFPDLHSELNLSSLELGDSALYFCASSERAWANEKLFFGSGTQLSVL.